This TCR beta chain was sequenced during a study of shared clonotypes between healthy human individuals. This CDR3 contains 15 residues. Germline assignment: CDR1 SGHTA and CDR2 FQGNSA. V was pared by 5 bases and J by 5 bases, with 15 bases between. Produced via immunoSEQ multiplex PCR; TCRdb's table is partial and in-frame only. The data hold over 2 million clones, with 95% observed a single time. The sequence derives from a man between 18 and 29 years old in good health. V usage is TRBV7-2 and J usage is TRBJ1-4; maybe TRBD1 (5 bases). The sample consisted of naive CD4+ T cells sorted from blood. As for subset: CD45RA+ positively selected. The CDR3 is CASSPQGWINEKLFF. The CDR3 region has the DNA TGTGCCAGCAGCCCCCAGGGCTGGATCAATGAAAAACTGTTTTTT.